The 14 T cell receptor beta chains listed next were all sequenced from one sample in a study of CD4 T cells in relation to SARS-CoV-2 and coronaviruses. Before the COVID-19 pandemic, during about 2010-2019, CD4+ T cells were taken from unexposed donors. After about 11 days of culture, CD4+ T cells were isolated. Assay used: immunoSEQ multiplex PCR; TCRdb lists only in-frame clones, some missing. The sample includes 9,500 to 15,000 clones, approximately 69% of them seen just once. Antigen specificity for these receptors is unknown. The sequenced material came from CD4+ T cells from PBMCs, cultured in vitro. The receptors come from a human donor in good health.

The chain links TRBV6-6 to TRBJ1-4; D may be TRBD1 (5 bases). Deletions cut 6 bases from V and 4 bases from J, with 15 bases between. This CDR3 comprises 15 residues. Looked up from germline, CDR1 is MNHNY and CDR2 is SVGAGI (reference sequence). The CDR3 reads CASRSRGQGNEKLFF. CDR3 in DNA: TGTGCCAGCAGATCCAGAGGGCAGGGTAATGAAAAACTGTTTTTT.

The rearrangement uses TRBV15 and TRBJ1-1; 11 bases fit TRBD1. V shed 0 bases and J 4 bases; nucleotides not matched to a gene: 4. Germline-derived CDR1 and CDR2 are LNHNV and YYDKDF (reference sequence). The CDR3 spans 16 residues. CDR3 DNA sequence: TGTGCCACCAGCAGAGAAGGCGGGACAGGGGGCACTGAAGCTTTCTTT. Translation: CATSREGGTGGTEAFF.

V is TRBV9 and J is TRBJ2-1; TRBD1 agrees at 7 bases. Per the germline V gene, CDR1 is SGDLS and CDR2 is YYNGEE. The length of the CDR3 is 15 residues. The J segment lost 7 bases and the V segment lost 3 bases, leaving 10 bases of the junction unmatched. CDR3 loop: CASSATPGQLNEQFF. DNA of the CDR3: TGTGCCAGCAGCGCAACCCCGGGACAGCTAAATGAGCAGTTCTTC.

This clone has only a few counts. CDR3 sequence reads: CASSNDWDTEAFF. The CDR3 DNA sequence: TGTGCCAGTAGCAATGACTGGGACACTGAAGCTTTCTTT. The V and J genes are TRBV19 and TRBJ1-1; no reliable D call. The CDR3 loop spans 13 amino acids. Germline V lookup: CDR1 LNHDA, CDR2 SQIVND (reference sequence). Trimming removed 6 bases from V and 3 bases from J, with 11 bases in between.

This clone was seen a single time. The chain couples TRBV28 to TRBJ1-2; no reliable D call. The V end was cut by 8 bases, the J end by 4 bases, with 14 bases between. The germline CDR1 and CDR2 sequences are MDHEN and SYDVKM. This CDR3 has 13 residues. The CDR3 loop is CASYARAGYGYTF. CDR3 nucleotide sequence: TGTGCCAGCTACGCTAGGGCGGGCTATGGCTACACCTTC.

The chain employs TRBV5-1 and TRBJ2-1, with D perhaps TRBD1 or TRBD2 (6 bases each). The CDR3 sequence is 12 residues long. Trimming stripped 5 bases from V and 8 bases from J, with 11 bases between. Germline V CDR1 and CDR2: SGHRS, YFSETQ. CDR3 residues: CASREGGHEQFF. For the CDR3, the DNA is TGCGCCAGCAGGGAAGGGGGGCATGAGCAGTTCTTC.

This sequence joins TRBV10-3 and TRBJ1-2, with D possibly matching TRBD1 (5 bases). V shed 1 base and J shed 6 bases, with 18 bases lying between them. The CDR3 extends over 16 amino acids. CDR1 is ENHRY and CDR2 is SYGVKD in the germline V gene. CDR3 region: CAISELRPGTGDGYTF. CDR3 bases: TGTGCCATCAGTGAGTTGCGCCCAGGGACCGGGGATGGCTACACCTTC.

This chain connects TRBV10-3 to TRBJ2-1; 7 positions agree with TRBD2. The V and J ends lost 0 bases and 3 bases, in that order; junction bases with no gene match: 14. CDR3 length: 19 amino acids. CDR1 is ENHRY and CDR2 is SYGVKD in the germline V gene. The CDR3 nucleotides are TGTGCCATCAGTGAGTCGACGGCTAGCGGAGGGCCTATCTACAATGAGCAGTTCTTC. Translating gives CAISESTASGGPIYNEQFF.

The chain joins TRBV7-9 to TRBJ1-2; D is unclear. From germline, CDR1 is SEHNR and CDR2 FQNEAQ (reference sequence). The CDR3 is made up of 14 amino acids. Trimming cost V 2 bases and J 5 bases, with 12 bases left between them. Written as DNA, the CDR3 is TGTGCCAGCAGCTTAAGTCTGGGAGATTATGGCTACACCTTC. Its translation is CASSLSLGDYGYTF. The full variable domain, rest sourced from reference TRBV7-9 and TRBJ1-2, is DTGVSQNPRHKITKRGQNVTFRCDPISEHNRLYWYRQTLGQGPEFLTYFQNEAQLEKSRLLSDRFSAERPKGSFSTLEIQRTEQGDSAMYLCASSLSLGDYGYTFGSGTRLTVV.

This chain links TRBV6-6 with TRBJ2-3, with a weak D call TRBD1 (6 bases). Between the trimmed V and J ends, which lost 6 bases and 1 base, there was a span of 17 bases. CDR3 length: 16 residues. Germline V gene sequence: CDR1 MNHNY, CDR2 SVGAGI (reference sequence). The chain's CDR3 is CASSVTSAGGTDTQYF. DNA of the CDR3: TGTGCCAGCAGCGTTACGTCGGCAGGGGGCACAGATACGCAGTATTTT.

This clone was seen a few times. The chain couples TRBV30 to TRBJ1-5, with D unresolved. Germline loops: CDR1 GTSNPN, CDR2 SVGIG (reference sequence). V gave up 2 bases and J gave up 1 base, with 9 bases separating them. There are 14 residues in the CDR3. The DNA of the CDR3 is TGTGCCTGGAGTAGAGGAGGAAGCAATCAGCCCCAGCATTTT. It specifies CAWSRGGSNQPQHF. The full variable domain, rest sourced from reference TRBV30 and TRBJ1-5, is SQTIHQWPATLVQPVGSPLSLECTVEGTSNPNLYWYRQAAGRGLQLLFYSVGIGQISSEVPQNLSASRPQDRQFILSSKKLLLSDSGFYLCAWSRGGSNQPQHFGDGTRLSIL.

This sequence joins TRBV11-1 and TRBJ2-7; D ambiguous. The germline V and J ends were trimmed by 5 bases and 2 bases, with 10 bases remaining between them. CDR1 is SGHAT, CDR2 FQDESV, per germline (reference sequence). This CDR3 is 13 amino acids long. The DNA for the CDR3 is TGTGCCAGCAGCAAGACTGATACCTACGAGCAGTACTTC. It specifies CASSKTDTYEQYF.

This clone was found a few times. The genes are TRBV6-1 and TRBJ1-1, with 9 bases matching TRBD1. The CDR3 extends over 14 amino acids. Per germline, CDR1 MNHNS and CDR2 SASEGT. Losses at the gene ends were 6 bases for V and 5 bases for J; bases not matched to a gene: 7. This CDR3 is CASRTGGFATEAFF. CDR3 coding DNA: TGTGCCAGCAGAACAGGGGGCTTTGCGACTGAAGCTTTCTTT.

The CDR3 DNA sequence: TGCGCCAGCAGCCCGGGGGGATACAACCAAGAGACCCAGTACTTC. Translation: CASSPGGYNQETQYF. This chain uses TRBV10-1 with TRBJ2-5; 7 nucleotides match TRBD2. The CDR3 has 15 amino acids. With V trimmed by 6 bases and J by 0 bases, 7 bases remained unmatched. Germline V lookup: CDR1 WNHNN, CDR2 SYGVQD (reference sequence).